The source of this T cell receptor (beta chain) is a study of blood T cells in healthy people across ages. The total RNA that was extracted per sample amounted to at least 5.5 micrograms. It was with a sample-barcoded 5' primer and a J-beta primer mix that a second PCR of roughly 7 to 12 cycles was run. TCRdb itself ran the 5' RACE reads through MiXCR, one entry per CDR3 protein. The sample holds approximately 800,000 distinct CDR3 sequences, 53% seen once. The CDR3 has 16 amino acids. CDR1 is SNHLY, CDR2 FYNNEI, per germline. J gave up 6 bases and V 5 bases, and 11 bases lay outside the gene matches.

The source of this sequence is an older man in good health. The sample comprised blood. The V call is TRBV2, the J call TRBJ1-5, with 9 bases identical to TRBD1. This CDR3 reads CASSQRGQGLAQPQHF. CDR3 in DNA: TGTGCCAGCAGTCAACGCGGACAGGGGTTGGCTCAGCCCCAGCATTTT.